This T cell receptor beta chain is drawn from a study of cytomegalovirus exposure and HLA in healthy donors (dated by TCRdb to about 2017). Regarding the research as a whole: According to an earlier analysis of 550 to 700 of the donors, about 179 million T cells yielded over 90 million unique TCR beta sequences and around 300 Gb of sequence data. Every repertoire in the discovery cohort had been generated on one and the same sequencing platform. Genome-wide SNP genotypes for about three fifths of the roughly 670 donors were used in a later genetic analysis, which treated that subset as a discovery cohort. A separate validation cohort of more than 100 different subjects was used in addition to the approximately 640-subject first cohort. Among roughly 400 genotyped donors of the cohort, an average of around 220,000 unique TCR beta nucleotide sequences was sequenced per donor, of which roughly 18% were non-productive. To study patterns of TCR occurrence, a later analysis re-analyzed previously published TCR beta repertoires from under 750 donors and added high-resolution HLA genotyping. Of the 300 to 500 genotyped donors, less than 85% were placed in the genetic ancestry cluster associated with self-reported Caucasian donors. An earlier analysis of 587 of the donors applied high-throughput TCR beta sequencing to assess whether each TCR beta V gene segment acted as functional or pseudogenic. A handful of DR-DQ haplotypes were handled as single units for association and clustering because linkage in the cohort was strong. The study profiled the T cell repertoires of fewer than 850 subjects by immunosequencing and related them to cytomegalovirus serostatus. Typing coverage differed by locus: A, B, C, DRB1 and DQB1 were typed in roughly 620-630 donors, DQA1 in roughly 500, DPA1 in over 600, and DPB1 in just under 480. Rather than drawing on any new phenotypic data, the later analysis identified candidate immune exposures from TCR beta sequences and the way those sequences occurred across donors. Approximately 310 gigabases of sequencing data and approximately 80 million unique TCR sequences were included in an early release covering roughly 600 HLA-typed donors. High-throughput TCR immunosequencing, statistical association of individual TCRs with disease status, and machine learning were combined to predict cytomegalovirus infection status. Alongside the repertoire data, information on donor age, sex, ethnicity and CMV serostatus was compiled. HLA typing included class I and class II loci at four-digit resolution. The study aimed to test whether signatures of past pathogen exposure could be identified by cataloging public T cell receptors. Points the paper makes about the study in general: Most CMV-associated TCR beta chains appeared to be HLA-restricted in a later analysis, and the HLA associations seemed to be driven largely by CMV exposure. A later genetic analysis associated a missense DCLRE1C variant with V-gene and J-gene trimming of TCR beta chains, and an independent cohort replicated the association. Immune exposure information for the cohort was limited to CMV serostatus. According to a later genetic analysis, donors in an Asian-associated ancestry cluster had fewer N-insertions in productive TCRs than the roughly 700-donor mean. A further reported finding was that TCR beta sequences accurately predicted the HLA-A and HLA-B alleles for most subjects in the first cohort. Some 15 rarely observed V segments, including chromosome 9 orphons, were excluded from the earlier analysis of approximately 500 of the donors because counts were too low. Most TCR sequences were seen in very few donors, while some public TCRs were found in many individuals. When HLA alleles, especially DR and DQ, strongly co-occurred, attributing TCR associations to individual alleles was difficult. The study gave a list of 150 to 200 TCR beta chains associated with cytomegalovirus. In this cohort, only TCR beta chains were sequenced, and detectable features were limited by the absence of alpha or paired-chain data. In both the original and validation cohorts, the classifier was reported to diagnose cytomegalovirus status with high specificity and sensitivity. Because HLA typing was missing for some donors at each locus, association tests included only the typed subset. According to a later analysis, parvovirus B19, influenza, CMV and Epstein-Barr virus appeared linked to several top co-occurrence clusters. In an earlier analysis of about 540 of the donors, most TCR beta V segments were observed in productive rearrangements about 87% or about 30% of the time, broadly matching IMGT annotations. According to the authors, the approach could potentially be generalized to other disease states and immunological phenotypes. Correlated functional status among segregating V segments might be attributable to linkage disequilibrium, but an unknown experimental factor could not be ruled out. According to a later analysis, TCR association rates differed among HLA loci, with DRB1 alleles showing the most associated TCRs and HLA-C alleles showing the fewest. In a later analysis, HLA-associated TCR beta chains showed more clonal expansion and lower generation probabilities than non-associated chains that were equally common. A group of highly shared sequence variants was considered likely to be a technical artifact of the sequencing pipeline. In vitro tests confirmed that a few of the cytomegalovirus-associated TCR beta chains recognize cytomegalovirus antigens. Roughly uniform sequencing depth across donors was assumed in presence/absence analyses, although this assumption may not hold. The 87-base-pair reads could not distinguish some IMGT-functional V segments, including TRBV6-2 and TRBV6-3, so those segments were excluded. Specific HLA alleles were associated with 15,000 to 20,000 TCR beta sequences at a false discovery rate of 0.05 in a later analysis.

The cohort comprised 550 to 700 healthy bone marrow donors. At the time of sampling, every cohort member was nominally healthy, though immune exposures that went unrecorded were likely present. The donor was CMV seronegative and was included in the group of a few hundred seronegative cohort members. Each donor provided a peripheral blood sample, and peripheral blood mononuclear cells were used for TCR beta sequencing. The Qiagen DNeasy Blood Extraction Kit was used to extract genomic DNA from the blood cell samples. The method behind the library was the immunoSEQ multiplex PCR assay. For the multiplex PCR, a mixture combining 60 forward primers for TCR Vbeta segments and 13 reverse primers for TCR Jbeta segments was used. Amplification of the CDR3 region of rearranged TCR beta genes was performed with a multiplex PCR assay on genomic DNA. The amplified TCR beta libraries were sequenced on the Illumina HiSeq System as 87-base-pair reads. In the authors' own workflow: A later analysis counted approximately 84 million unique TCR beta chains across the 550 to 700 repertoires, and roughly 9.9 million of these chains were shared by at least two donors. To remove PCR and sequencing errors, raw reads were error-corrected and collapsed into unique sequences using a nearest-neighbor algorithm that merged closely related sequences. To assign V, D and J gene segments, CDR3 sequences were aligned to IMGT reference sequences. For a sequence to be retained, at least a six-nucleotide match to both a V gene segment and a J gene segment was required. A rearrangement counted as productive if the CDR3 had no stop codons and remained in frame with V and J, and every other rearrangement counted as non-productive. CDR3 was defined by IMGT convention, running from the second conserved V-encoded cysteine to the conserved J-encoded phenylalanine. Sequences without an unambiguous match to a single V gene segment were excluded from the earlier analysis of a few hundred of the donors. In an earlier analysis of 450 to 750 of the donors, a V segment was called functional when productive rearrangements were above 56.7%, and segregating when the standard deviation between donors exceeded 5%. A statistical classification framework was built to diagnose cytomegalovirus status from the catalog of TCR beta chain sequences. In a later analysis, V and J genes were assigned by comparing TCR nucleotide sequences against IMGT/GENE-DB human TR gene sequences. In a later analysis, CDR3 sequences and most-parsimonious VDJ recombination scenarios were assigned using the TCRdist pipeline. In a later analysis, every TCR beta chain was defined by the combination of its CDR3 amino acid sequence and its V-gene family, and reads without a unique V-gene family were dropped. In a later analysis, 550 to 650 highly shared, low-generation-probability nucleotide sequences were removed to address suspected cross-contamination and a sequencing artifact. In a later analysis, a clonal expansion index was calculated for each public chain from normalized within-repertoire ranks of inferred template counts. A later analysis computed generation probabilities with a VDJ recombination model fitted to out-of-frame rearrangements, and checked the results against IGoR. In a later analysis, hypergeometric tests were used to score TCR-TCR, TCR-HLA and TCR-CMV co-occurrence, with a repertoire-size bias correction applied to TCR pairs. A later analysis estimated false discovery rates by permuting HLA or CMV assignments 20 times. In a later analysis, co-occurring TCRs were grouped with DBSCAN, and TCRdist sequence similarity was added when clustering was performed within HLA-allele-positive subsets. Repertoires with fewer than 30,000 or more than 120,000 public chains, plus five repertoires with anomalous nucleotide sharing, were excluded from co-occurrence clustering. TCRdb retrieved this table from immuneACCESS and kept in-frame rearrangements only. Not all clones are present; in checked studies, unresolved V genes account for under half, and no reason is known for the remainder. V, J and clone size derive from that table, while D and trimming were established from the DNA sequence. Recorded for this sample are 150,000 to 200,000 clones; 87% of them occurred a single time. The leading ten clones occupy around 0.21% of the sample.

For this clone: No cognate antigen has been identified for it. The input lacks base qualities; no much larger clone sits a single base away.

The V and J ends are trimmed by 4 bases and 7 bases, leaving 14 bases between them. CDR1 SGDLS and CDR2 YYNGEE were looked up in the germline V gene. The CDR3 runs 14 amino acids, cysteine and phenylalanine included. Just CDR3 DNA is preserved here, 42 bases in frame from base 1. The chain is encoded by TRBV9 joined to TRBJ2-2; a confident D gene designation cannot be given. What was sequenced was PBMCs. This receptor was identified in a girl under three years old in good health and CMV-seronegative. The nucleotide sequence is TGTGCCAGCAGCCCTAGATCTGAGGTCGGGGAGCTGTTTTTT. The encoded protein is CASSPRSEVGELFF.